This TCR beta chain was retrieved from a study of cytomegalovirus exposure and HLA in healthy donors. Study results and limitations: CMV antigen specificity was confirmed in vitro for a few CMV-associated chains. Most TCR sequences were seen very rarely across donors, but some public TCRs occurred in many. Researchers counted around 180 TCR beta chains as cytomegalovirus-associated.

The CDR3 contains 13 residues. The germline CDR1 and CDR2 sequences are SQVTM and ANQGSEA. The ends were cut back, 4 bases at V and 9 bases at J, with 18 bases in the middle. This clone was observed a single time. The target antigen is unknown. TCRdb's copy holds only in-frame clones and misses some; the assay was immunoSEQ multiplex PCR. This sample has 90,000 to 140,000 clones; 70% to 90% occur once, and the top ten carry approximately 4%. This sequence was found in a woman aged 18-29 years in good health and CMV-seropositive. The gene calls are TRBV29-1 and TRBJ1-1, with a weak D call TRBD1 (5 bases). Sequenced input: PBMCs. The CDR3 protein is CSVVGRMRRKAFF. The CDR3 region has the DNA TGCAGCGTTGTGGGGCGGATGAGGAGAAAAGCTTTCTTT.